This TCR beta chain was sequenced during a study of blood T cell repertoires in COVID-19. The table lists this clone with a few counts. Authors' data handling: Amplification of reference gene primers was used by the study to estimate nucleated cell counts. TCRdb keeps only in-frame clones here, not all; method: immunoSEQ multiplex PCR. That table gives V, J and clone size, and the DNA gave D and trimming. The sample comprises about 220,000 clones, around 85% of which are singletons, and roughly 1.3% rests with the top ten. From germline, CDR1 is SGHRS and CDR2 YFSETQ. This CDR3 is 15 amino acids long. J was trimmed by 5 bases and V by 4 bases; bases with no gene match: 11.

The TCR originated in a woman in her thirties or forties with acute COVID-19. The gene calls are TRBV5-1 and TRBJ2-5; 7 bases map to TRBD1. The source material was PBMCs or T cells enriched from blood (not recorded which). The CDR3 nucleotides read TGCGCCAGCAGCAAACAGGGGCCCGGGGTGGAGACCCAGTACTTC. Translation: CASSKQGPGVETQYF.